This entry is about one T cell receptor beta chain. Its antigen is as yet unknown. TCRdb fed the reads into MiXCR, producing one record per CDR3 protein. The table shows hundreds of thousands of distinct CDR3 sequences, with approximately 32% occurring only once. This record comes from a study of T cell repertoires in cytomegalovirus infection. Study-wide points: Summed frequency of shared TCR beta families picked out CMV carriers who also had the relevant HLA.

This CDR3 is built from 13 residues. Trimming cost V 6 bases and J 6 bases; bases outside gene matches: 8. Germline CDR1 reads DFQATT; CDR2 reads SNEGSKA (reference sequence). The V gene is TRBV20-1, the J gene TRBJ1-1; 9 bases are shared with TRBD1. The TCR sequence derives from a human donor in good health (CMV status not recorded). Some clones in this sample may be carry-over from other donors' samples. Material: PBMCs. The CDR3 DNA sequence: TGCAGTGCCCCGGGACAGGGAACTCCTGAAGCTTTCTTT. It codes for CSAPGQGTPEAFF.